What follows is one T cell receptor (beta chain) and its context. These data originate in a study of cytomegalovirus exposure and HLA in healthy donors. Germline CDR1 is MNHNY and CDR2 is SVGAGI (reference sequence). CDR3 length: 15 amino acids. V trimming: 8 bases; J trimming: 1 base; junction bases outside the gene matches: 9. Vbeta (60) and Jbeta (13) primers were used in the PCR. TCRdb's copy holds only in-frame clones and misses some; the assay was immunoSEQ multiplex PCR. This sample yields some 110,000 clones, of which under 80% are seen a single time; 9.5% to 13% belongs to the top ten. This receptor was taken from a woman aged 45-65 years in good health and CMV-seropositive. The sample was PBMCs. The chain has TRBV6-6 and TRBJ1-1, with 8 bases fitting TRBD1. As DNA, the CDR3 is TGTGCCAGCCGAAACCGGACAGGGAGGAACACTGAAGCTTTCTTT. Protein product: CASRNRTGRNTEAFF.